This TCR beta chain was recorded in a study of blood T cells in healthy people across ages. Study results and limitations: Older age coincided with a roughly linear decline in TCR beta diversity per million T cells.

The CDR3 is made up of 15 amino acids. With 3 bases clipped from V and 1 base from J, the junction kept 3 bases outside the gene matches. CDR1 is MDHEN, CDR2 SYDVKM, per germline. This clonotype occurred many times. No antigen is known for it. Primed by a sample-barcoded 5' primer and a J-beta primer mix, a second PCR proceeded for 7 to 11 cycles. TCRdb passed the 5' RACE reads through MiXCR, listing each CDR3 protein once. The sample lists 450,000 to 600,000 distinct CDR3 sequences; roughly a quarter were seen once. This sample also appeared in a second study, on T cells of mothers and their children. This second report adds: The donor cohort consisted of three healthy Caucasian mothers and their six children. In each mother, TCR beta CDR3 reads exceeded 10 million; in each child, they numbered a few million.

The rearrangement links TRBV28 to TRBJ2-5; 9 positions agree with TRBD1. This clonotype was sampled from a boy younger than 10 in good health. Sequencing was carried out using blood. The CDR3 nucleotides read TGTGCCAGCAGTTTCCCGGACAGGGGCCAAGAGACCCAGTACTTC. This codes for CASSFPDRGQETQYF.